The 27 T cell receptor beta chains below come from one sample, sequenced in a study of a mutant IDH1 vaccine in newly diagnosed glioma. The repertoire was sequenced with immunoSEQ multiplex PCR; TCRdb's copy has only in-frame clones and lacks some. The sample shows approximately 70,000 clones, 86% of them seen only once. Stated time point: baseline, week 1 (first vaccination visit). This sample's treatment: pre-vaccination baseline after standard-of-care therapy. The source was PBMCs, collected from a glioma patient treated with radiotherapy, temozolomide or both. The origin of the receptors is a man aged 25 to 45 with glioma.

The rearrangement uses TRBV9 and TRBJ2-2; TRBD2 matches 14 bases. This CDR3 contains 19 residues. Germline CDR1 reads SGDLS; CDR2 reads YYNGEE. With 1 base clipped from V and 0 bases from J, the junction kept 5 bases outside the gene matches. For the CDR3, the DNA is TGTGCCAGCAGCGTAAAGACTAGCGGGGGGGTCCCGAACACCGGGGAGCTGTTTTTT. This gives the protein CASSVKTSGGVPNTGELFF.

The gene calls are TRBV5-1 and TRBJ2-7; maybe TRBD1 (6 bases). The length of the CDR3 is 15 residues. Germline loops: CDR1 SGHRS, CDR2 YFSETQ. Trimming removed 0 bases from V and 0 bases from J, with 10 bases in between. CDR3 in amino acids: CASSLGQVSSYEQYF. The CDR3, as DNA: TGCGCCAGCAGCTTGGGACAGGTGAGCTCCTACGAGCAGTACTTC.

The V call is TRBV9, the J call TRBJ2-7; D not certain. The length of the CDR3 is 14 residues. Trimming left V 0 bases short and J 0 bases short, with 7 bases between. CDR1 SGDLS and CDR2 YYNGEE come from the germline V gene. Here the CDR3 reads CASSVVGSSYEQYF. CDR3 bases: TGTGCCAGCAGCGTAGTGGGAAGCTCCTACGAGCAGTACTTC.

This chain connects TRBV6-6 to TRBJ1-3; 10 bases agree with TRBD1. V trimming: 5 bases; J trimming: 3 bases; junction bases outside the gene matches: 7. The CDR3 is 16 amino acids. Germline V gene lookup returns CDR1 MNHNY and CDR2 SVGAGI (reference sequence). As DNA, the CDR3 is TGTGCCAGCAGTACCGTGACAGGGGGCTATGGAAACACCATATATTTT. This codes for CASSTVTGGYGNTIYF.

J is TRBJ2-7 and V is TRBV19, with 10 bases fitting TRBD1. The CDR3 runs to 14 residues. With V trimmed by 10 bases and J by 4 bases, 10 bases remained unmatched. CDR1 and CDR2 from the germline V gene are LNHDA and SQIVND (reference sequence). CDR3 DNA: TGTGCCACCAGACTGGGACAGGGGCTTTACGAGCAGTACTTC. The encoded protein is CATRLGQGLYEQYF.

The rearrangement uses TRBV6-1 and TRBJ1-2, with a possible D match to TRBD1 (6 bases). Germline V gives CDR1 MNHNS, CDR2 SASEGT. V was pared by 3 bases and J by 4 bases, with 9 bases between. This CDR3 contains 13 residues. CDR3 residues: CASSETGSYGYTF. In nucleotides, the CDR3 is TGTGCCAGCAGTGAGACAGGATCCTATGGCTACACCTTC.

Points on this clone: An end of the junction does not agree with germline; a read error may underlie this. This chain links TRBV2 with TRBJ2-7; D is uncertain. The CDR3 runs 13 residues. CDR1 and CDR2 from the germline V gene are SNHLY and FYNNEI. CDR3 region: CASREDVELEQYF. The CDR3 DNA is TGTGCCAGCAGAGAAGACGTGGAATTGGAGCAGTACTTC.

This chain's CDR3 is CASSIFAVSYNEQFF. DNA of the CDR3: TGTGCCAGTAGTATTTTTGCCGTCTCCTACAATGAGCAGTTCTTC. The chain couples TRBV19 to TRBJ2-1; the D is unclear. This CDR3 has 15 residues. V shed 3 bases and J shed 0 bases, with 9 bases lying between them. CDR1 and CDR2 (germline): LNHDA, SQIVND (reference sequence). The full variable domain, in which reference TRBV19 and TRBJ2-1 provide the parts outside the CDR3, is DGGITQSPKYLFRKEGQNVTLSCEQNLNHDAMYWYRQDPGQGLRLIYYSQIVNDFQKGDIAEGYSVSREKKESFPLTVTSAQKNPTAFYLCASSIFAVSYNEQFFGPGTRLTVL.

The chain links TRBV7-9 to TRBJ2-7; TRBD1 or TRBD2 may be the D gene (5 bases each). Per germline, CDR1 SEHNR and CDR2 FQNEAQ (reference sequence). The length of the CDR3 is 13 residues. Trimming left V 4 bases short and J 7 bases short, with 14 bases between. The CDR3 sequence is CASSSQGPREQYF. The DNA for the CDR3 is TGTGCCAGCAGCTCGCAGGGACCGAGGGAGCAGTACTTC. The full variable domain, with the rest looked up from reference TRBV7-9 and TRBJ2-7, is DTGVSQNPRHKITKRGQNVTFRCDPISEHNRLYWYRQTLGQGPEFLTYFQNEAQLEKSRLLSDRFSAERPKGSFSTLEIQRTEQGDSAMYLCASSSQGPREQYFGPGTRLTVT.

The chain is built from TRBV7-2 and TRBJ2-7; 8 nucleotides align to TRBD2. Germline values: CDR1 SGHTA, CDR2 FQGNSA. The CDR3 is 15 amino acids. J lost 6 bases, V lost 5 bases, and 12 bases had no gene match. For the CDR3, the DNA is TGTGCCAGCAGCCCCCAGGAGCCCGGGGGGGGCGAGCAGTACTTC. This encodes CASSPQEPGGGEQYF.

The DNA for the CDR3 is TGTGCCAGCTTTAGGGGCCCAGCGGGAAACTACGAGCAGTACTTC. Protein: CASFRGPAGNYEQYF. This chain links TRBV2 with TRBJ2-7; 7 bases line up with TRBD2. The CDR3 is made up of 15 amino acids. J was trimmed by 3 bases and V by 8 bases; bases with no gene match: 13. Germline V gene lookup returns CDR1 SNHLY and CDR2 FYNNEI.

The chain couples TRBV2 to TRBJ1-5; unclear D gene. This CDR3 has 15 amino acids. CDR1 is SNHLY and CDR2 is FYNNEI in the germline V gene. Deletions cut 4 bases from V and 1 base from J, with 11 bases between. The CDR3 loop is CASSVSFASNQPQHF. As DNA, the CDR3 is TGTGCCAGCAGTGTAAGTTTTGCCAGCAATCAGCCCCAGCATTTT. Looking up the rest from reference TRBV2 and TRBJ1-5 gives the full variable domain: EPEVTQTPSHQVTQMGQEVILRCVPISNHLYFYWYRQILGQKVEFLVSFYNNEISEKSEIFDDQFSVERPDGSNFTLKIRSTKLEDSAMYFCASSVSFASNQPQHFGDGTRLSIL.

The chain couples TRBV19 to TRBJ1-4; TRBD1 matches 10 bases. Germline trimming cut 7 bases from V and 8 bases from J; bases unmatched to any gene: 7. The CDR3 spans 14 residues. Germline CDR1 and CDR2: LNHDA and SQIVND (reference sequence). DNA for the CDR3: TGTGCCAGTACCGACAGGGGGCAATTAGAAAAACTGTTTTTT. Amino acid sequence: CASTDRGQLEKLFF.

The gene calls are TRBV27 and TRBJ1-6; perhaps TRBD1 as D (6 bases). The V gene lost 6 bases and the J gene lost 7 bases, with 16 bases spanning the gap. This CDR3 has 15 residues. CDR1 and CDR2 (germline): MNHEY, SMNVEV (reference sequence). The CDR3 DNA follows: TGTGCCAGCAGCGTCAACAGGGTGCAGAATTCACCCCTCCACTTT. Amino acid sequence: CASSVNRVQNSPLHF.

The V and J genes are TRBV5-5 and TRBJ2-1; D remains ambiguous. V lost 4 bases and J 4 bases, leaving 15 bases between the germline ends. Germline-derived CDR1 and CDR2 are SGHKS and YYEKEE (reference sequence). The CDR3 extends over 15 amino acids. The CDR3 region is CASSPNLEEYNEQFF. In DNA, the CDR3 is TGTGCCAGCAGCCCTAACTTAGAAGAGTACAATGAGCAGTTCTTC.

This sequence joins TRBV6-5 and TRBJ1-6; D is perhaps TRBD1 (6 bases). V was trimmed by 0 bases and J by 7 bases, leaving 10 bases between them. The CDR3 totals 15 residues. Per the germline V gene, CDR1 is MNHEY and CDR2 is SVGAGI. The CDR3 is CASSYSRQVNSPLHF. CDR3 nucleotides: TGTGCCAGCAGTTACTCCAGACAGGTCAATTCACCCCTCCACTTT.

The J gene is TRBJ1-6, the V gene TRBV6-6; D possibly corresponds to TRBD1 (5 bases). The CDR3 has 15 amino acids. The germline gives CDR1 MNHNY, CDR2 SVGAGI (reference sequence). V lost 7 bases and J 6 bases, leaving 16 bases between the germline ends. CDR3 in DNA: TGTGCCAGCACACACAACCGGGACTTTAATTCACCCCTCCACTTT. Translated: CASTHNRDFNSPLHF.

This chain links TRBV19 with TRBJ2-2; D ambiguous. The CDR3 is 19 amino acids. Between the trimmed V and J ends, which lost 5 bases and 1 base, there was a span of 23 bases. Germline CDR1 reads LNHDA; CDR2 reads SQIVND (reference sequence). The CDR3 loop is CASSRQKGSQALNTGELFF. The CDR3 DNA reads as TGTGCCAGTAGTCGCCAAAAAGGCAGCCAAGCCTTGAACACCGGGGAGCTGTTTTTT. The variable domain in full, with the rest retrieved from reference TRBV19 and TRBJ2-2, is DGGITQSPKYLFRKEGQNVTLSCEQNLNHDAMYWYRQDPGQGLRLIYYSQIVNDFQKGDIAEGYSVSREKKESFPLTVTSAQKNPTAFYLCASSRQKGSQALNTGELFFGEGSRLTVL.

V usage is TRBV19 and J usage is TRBJ1-4, with D hard to call. Trimming removed 3 bases from V and 5 bases from J, with 10 bases in between. This CDR3 comprises 14 residues. Germline CDR1 reads LNHDA; CDR2 reads SQIVND (reference sequence). The CDR3 spells CASSIGRANEKLFF. The CDR3 nucleotides read TGTGCCAGTAGTATTGGGAGGGCGAATGAAAAACTGTTTTTT.

This chain links TRBV6-1 with TRBJ2-7, with 11 positions matching TRBD1. This CDR3 comprises 15 residues. With V trimmed by 1 base and J by 3 bases, 2 bases remained unmatched. Germline V gives CDR1 MNHNS, CDR2 SASEGT. The CDR3, as DNA: TGTGCCAGCAGTGAAGGGACAGGGGGCTTCTACGAGCAGTACTTC. This encodes CASSEGTGGFYEQYF.

V and J are TRBV19 and TRBJ1-4; 7 bases line up with TRBD1. The germline V gene encodes CDR1 LNHDA and CDR2 SQIVND (reference sequence). V shed 7 bases and J 5 bases; nucleotides not matched to a gene: 7. This CDR3 has 14 amino acids. CDR3 protein: CASIGDSQNEKLFF. CDR3 DNA: TGTGCCAGTATTGGGGACAGCCAGAATGAAAAACTGTTTTTT.

The CDR3 sequence: CASSRGLTDTQYF. CDR3 bases: TGTGCCAGCAGCCGAGGACTCACAGATACGCAGTATTTT. The V and J genes are TRBV7-8 and TRBJ2-3; D possibly corresponds to TRBD2 (5 bases). This CDR3 spans 13 amino acids. CDR1 SGHVS and CDR2 FQNEAQ come from the germline V gene. V lost 5 bases to trimming and J lost 2 bases, with 8 bases between them.

The DNA for the CDR3 is TGTGCCAGCCGGTCCCCCGGGACAGGGCGAAACACCATATATTTT. It codes for CASRSPGTGRNTIYF. This rearrangement joins TRBV6-5 to TRBJ1-3; 9 nucleotides agree with TRBD1. V trimming: 8 bases; J trimming: 5 bases; junction bases outside the gene matches: 10. This CDR3 region has 15 residues. In germline, CDR1 is MNHEY, CDR2 SVGAGI.

This chain uses TRBV5-6 with TRBJ1-4, with 7 bases fitting TRBD1. The germline V gene has CDR1 SGHDT and CDR2 YYEEEE. Losses at the gene ends were 4 bases for V and 0 bases for J; bases not matched to a gene: 12. The CDR3 extends over 18 amino acids. The CDR3 loop is CASSLRQGHLATNEKLFF. In DNA, the CDR3 is TGTGCCAGCAGCCTAAGACAGGGTCACCTTGCAACTAATGAAAAACTGTTTTTT.

The chain carries TRBV19 and TRBJ1-5; D is unclear. The CDR3 has 15 amino acids. Trimming removed 3 bases from V and 2 bases from J, with 11 bases in between. Germline V gives CDR1 LNHDA, CDR2 SQIVND (reference sequence). CDR3 sequence: CASSIERVGNQPQHF. CDR3 in DNA: TGTGCCAGTAGTATCGAGAGGGTAGGCAATCAGCCCCAGCATTTT.

The rearrangement joins TRBV10-1 to TRBJ1-1; D gene uncertain. Trimming took off 0 bases at V and 6 bases at J, with 8 bases between the two ends. The CDR3 loop spans 13 amino acids. Per germline, CDR1 WNHNN and CDR2 SYGVQD (reference sequence). The CDR3 bases are TGCGCCAGCAGTGAGTCTTTAAGGGCTGAAGCTTTCTTT. Its translation is CASSESLRAEAFF.

This chain joins TRBV15 and TRBJ1-1; D gene unclear. The CDR3 contains 14 residues. V lost 1 base and J 1 base, leaving 7 bases between the germline ends. CDR1 and CDR2 (germline): LNHNV, YYDKDF (reference sequence). The CDR3 DNA sequence: TGTGCCACCAGCAGAGTCCCAGAGAACACTGAAGCTTTCTTT. Its protein product is CATSRVPENTEAFF.